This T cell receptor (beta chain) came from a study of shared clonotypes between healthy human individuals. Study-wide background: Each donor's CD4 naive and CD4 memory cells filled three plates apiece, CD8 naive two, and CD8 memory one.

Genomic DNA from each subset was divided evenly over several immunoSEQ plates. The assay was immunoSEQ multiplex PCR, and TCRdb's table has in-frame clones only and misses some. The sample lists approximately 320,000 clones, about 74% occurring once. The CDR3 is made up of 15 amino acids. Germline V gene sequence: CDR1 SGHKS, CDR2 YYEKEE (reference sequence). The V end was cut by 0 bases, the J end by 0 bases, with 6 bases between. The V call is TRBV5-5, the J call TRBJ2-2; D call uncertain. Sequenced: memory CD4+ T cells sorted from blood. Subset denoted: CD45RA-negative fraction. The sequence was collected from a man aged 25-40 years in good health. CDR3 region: CASSLVAANTGELFF. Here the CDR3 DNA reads TGTGCCAGCAGCTTGGTTGCAGCGAACACCGGGGAGCTGTTTTTT.